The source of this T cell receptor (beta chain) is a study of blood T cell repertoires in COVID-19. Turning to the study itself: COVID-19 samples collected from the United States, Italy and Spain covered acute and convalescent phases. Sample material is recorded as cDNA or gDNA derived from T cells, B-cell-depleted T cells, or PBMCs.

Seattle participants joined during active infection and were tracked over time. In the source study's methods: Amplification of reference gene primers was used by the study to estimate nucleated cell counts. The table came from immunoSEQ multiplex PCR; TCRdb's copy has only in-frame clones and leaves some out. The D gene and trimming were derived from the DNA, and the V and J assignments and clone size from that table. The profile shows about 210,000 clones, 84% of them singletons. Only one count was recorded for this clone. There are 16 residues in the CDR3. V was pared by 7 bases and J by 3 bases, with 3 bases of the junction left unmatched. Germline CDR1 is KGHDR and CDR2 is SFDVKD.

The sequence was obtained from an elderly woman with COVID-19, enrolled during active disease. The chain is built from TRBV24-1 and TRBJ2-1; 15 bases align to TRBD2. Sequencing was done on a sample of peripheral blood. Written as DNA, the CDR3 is TGTGCCACCAGGGGGACTAGCGGGAGGTTCTACAATGAGCAGTTCTTC. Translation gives CATRGTSGRFYNEQFF.